One and the same sample provided the 10 T cell receptor beta chains below, sequenced in a study of blood T cells in healthy people across ages. A second roughly 6 to 12 cycle PCR used barcoded and J-beta primers. TCRdb re-called the 5' RACE reads with MiXCR, one entry per CDR3 protein. The profile shows over a million distinct CDR3 sequences, less than 45% of them singletons. Sequenced sample: blood. These receptors were collected from a woman younger than 35 in good health.

V gene TRBV2 combines with J gene TRBJ1-3; a possible D gene is TRBD1 (5 bases). V was cut by 6 bases and J by 0 bases, with 12 bases left in between. The CDR3 has 15 residues. The germline V gene has CDR1 SNHLY and CDR2 FYNNEI. Written as DNA, the CDR3 is TGTGCCAGCAGACCTCCAGGGACCTCTGGAAACACCATATATTTT. Protein product: CASRPPGTSGNTIYF.

This clonotype was seen repeatedly, ten times or more. V is TRBV28 and J is TRBJ2-7; 8 bases line up with TRBD1. Germline V CDR1 and CDR2: MDHEN, SYDVKM. J lost 1 base, V lost 8 bases, and 4 bases had no gene match. This CDR3 spans 13 amino acids. The CDR3 bases are TGTGCCAGCGGACAGGGAGGATCCTACGAGCAGTACTTC. Translating gives CASGQGGSYEQYF.

The chain carries TRBV12-3 or TRBV12-4 and TRBJ2-7; D gene uncertain. The CDR3 totals 14 residues. Deletions cut 9 bases from V and 2 bases from J, with 17 bases between. CDR3 in amino acids: CASGWAASTYEQYF. The CDR3 bases are TGTGCCAGTGGGTGGGCCGCCAGCACCTACGAGCAGTACTTC.

A few counts support this clonotype. This rearrangement joins TRBV4-2 to TRBJ2-1; D remains ambiguous. Germline lookup yields CDR1 LGHNA and CDR2 YNFKEQ. The CDR3 has 11 residues. The ends were cut back, 6 bases at V and 8 bases at J, with 8 bases in the middle. CDR3 DNA sequence: TGTGCCAGCAGTCAAACCTATGAGCAGTTCTTC. Translating it yields CASSQTYEQFF.

This clonotype occurred many times. V is TRBV12-3 or TRBV12-4 and J is TRBJ2-3; D may be TRBD1 or TRBD2 (5 bases each). V was shortened by 6 bases and J by 0 bases, with 16 bases between the two germline ends. This CDR3 region has 16 residues. DNA for the CDR3: TGTGCCAGCAGCCAGGGCGGGCGCTCTAGCACAGATACGCAGTATTTT. Amino acids: CASSQGGRSSTDTQYF.

The chain carries TRBV6-1 and TRBJ2-1; TRBD2 matches 9 bases. CDR3 size: 15 residues. The germline gives CDR1 MNHNS, CDR2 SASEGT. The junction had 7 bases not matched to a gene; V was cut back by 3 bases and J by 7 bases. CDR3 residues: CASSDIGTSSNEQFF. The CDR3 nucleotides are TGTGCCAGCAGTGACATTGGGACTAGCAGTAATGAGCAGTTCTTC.

The V and J genes are TRBV6-2 or TRBV6-3 and TRBJ2-7, with D perhaps matching TRBD2 (6 bases). The V gene lost 7 bases and the J gene lost 7 bases, with 14 bases spanning the gap. The CDR3 is 12 residues long. CDR1 MNHEY and CDR2 SVGEGT come from the germline V gene. CDR3: CASNSGRREQYF. The CDR3, as DNA: TGTGCCAGCAATAGCGGCCGGAGGGAGCAGTACTTC.

J is TRBJ2-1 and V is TRBV7-2; 8 nucleotides align to TRBD2. There are 15 residues in the CDR3. Germline values: CDR1 SGHTA, CDR2 FQGNSA. The V and J ends lost 4 bases and 5 bases, in that order; junction bases with no gene match: 7. The CDR3 reads CASSSWVSGNNEQFF. In DNA form, the CDR3 reads TGTGCCAGCAGCTCATGGGTTAGCGGGAACAATGAGCAGTTCTTC.

CDR3 amino acids: CASSPRDSSKNIQYF. In nucleotides, the CDR3 is TGTGCCAGCAGCCCTAGGGACAGCTCCAAAAACATTCAGTACTTC. This chain joins TRBV6-2 or TRBV6-3 and TRBJ2-4; TRBD1 agrees at 7 bases. Per the germline V gene, CDR1 is MNHEY and CDR2 is SVGEGT. CDR3 size: 15 residues. The V and J ends lost 6 bases and 2 bases, in that order; junction bases with no gene match: 7.

The chain links TRBV24-1 to TRBJ2-2; TRBD2 is a possible D gene (6 bases). This CDR3 spans 16 amino acids. The germline CDR1 and CDR2 sequences are KGHDR and SFDVKD. V was clipped by 5 bases and J by 0 bases, with 12 bases between them. Here the CDR3 DNA reads TGTGCCACCAGTGCGGAGGACTACACGAACACCGGGGAGCTGTTTTTT. Residues: CATSAEDYTNTGELFF.